Below, 27 T cell receptor beta chains from the same sample are listed, as sequenced in a study of T cell responses to AZD1222 COVID-19 vaccine. The repertoire was sequenced with immunoSEQ multiplex PCR; TCRdb's copy has only in-frame clones and lacks some. Seen here are 84,000 or so clones, over 75% observed once, and the top ten hold roughly 5%. The input for sequencing was peripheral blood, taken on day 0 of MenACWY control vaccination. These receptor sequences come from an adult in good health.

V usage is TRBV2 and J usage is TRBJ1-6, with TRBD1 matching 7 bases. V was pared by 5 bases and J by 5 bases, with 3 bases of the junction left unmatched. CDR3 length: 14 amino acids. The V gene's germline CDR1 is SNHLY and CDR2 FYNNEI. CDR3 in amino acids: CASSYRGDNSPLHF. The CDR3 DNA reads TGTGCCAGCAGTTACAGGGGTGATAATTCACCCCTCCACTTT.

This chain links TRBV12-5 with TRBJ2-1; D perhaps matches TRBD2 (5 bases). V lost 5 bases and J 12 bases, leaving 23 bases between the germline ends. Germline V gene data show CDR1 as LGHNT and CDR2 as FRNRAP. The CDR3 totals 15 residues. CDR3 in amino acids: CASGLGSSTLLGQFF. The CDR3 DNA sequence: TGTGCTAGTGGTCTTGGGAGTTCGACCCTTCTAGGGCAGTTCTTC.

The chain joins TRBV9 to TRBJ1-2; possibly TRBD1 for D (5 bases). This CDR3 contains 14 residues. The germline gives CDR1 SGDLS, CDR2 YYNGEE. V shed 3 bases and J shed 1 base, with 10 bases lying between them. As DNA, the CDR3 is TGTGCCAGCAGCGGTTCACAGGTTAACTATGGCTACACCTTC. Translated, it gives CASSGSQVNYGYTF.

The V call is TRBV11-2, the J call TRBJ2-3; D may be TRBD1 or TRBD2 (5 bases each). V gave up 5 bases and J gave up 9 bases, with 15 bases separating them. This CDR3 spans 13 amino acids. In germline, CDR1 is SGHAT, CDR2 FQNNGV. The CDR3 here is CASSLGVRETQYF. As DNA, the CDR3 is TGTGCCAGCAGCCTGGGGGTAAGGGAGACGCAGTATTTT.

The rearrangement joins TRBV6-2 or TRBV6-3 to TRBJ1-1; D unclear. Looked up from germline, CDR1 is MNHEY and CDR2 is SVGEGT. V dropped 6 bases and J dropped 8 bases, with 10 bases sitting between them. CDR3 size: 11 residues. The CDR3 DNA sequence: TGTGCCAGCAGCAAGGCCACAGAAGCTTTCTTT. Amino acids: CASSKATEAFF.

V gene TRBV3-1 (or the pseudogene TRBV3-2) combines with J gene TRBJ2-1; D is undetermined. Trimming stripped 1 base from V and 3 bases from J, with 13 bases between. The germline V gene has CDR1 LGHDT and CDR2 YNNKEL (reference sequence). The CDR3 runs to 16 residues. CDR3 region: CASSQVGAVRYNEQFF. The DNA for the CDR3 is TGTGCCAGCAGCCAAGTTGGAGCAGTCCGCTACAATGAGCAGTTCTTC.

The rearrangement uses TRBV6-6 and TRBJ1-2; maybe TRBD1 (6 bases). Germline V gene sequence: CDR1 MNHNY, CDR2 SVGAGI (reference sequence). The CDR3 covers 14 residues. V was pared by 5 bases and J by 5 bases, with 15 bases between. As DNA, the CDR3 is TGTGCCAGCAGTCGAGAGTTAGGGGGATATGGCTACACCTTC. Translated, it gives CASSRELGGYGYTF.

The chain employs TRBV5-1 and TRBJ2-1; 7 bases map to TRBD2. J gave up 4 bases and V 4 bases, and 8 bases lay outside the gene matches. The CDR3 totals 15 residues. In germline, CDR1 is SGHRS, CDR2 YFSETQ. The CDR3 nucleotides read TGCGCCAGCAGCCTGGCCGTCGGGGGGTACAATGAGCAGTTCTTC. This codes for CASSLAVGGYNEQFF.

The CDR3 loop is CASATADTQYF. The CDR3, as DNA: TGTGCCAGCGCGACAGCAGATACGCAGTATTTT. V and J are TRBV19 and TRBJ2-3; D perhaps matches TRBD1 (5 bases). V was trimmed by 9 bases and J by 4 bases, leaving 8 bases between them. The CDR3 length is 11 residues. From germline, CDR1 is LNHDA and CDR2 SQIVND (reference sequence).

Only one count was recorded for this clone. The chain joins TRBV12-3 or TRBV12-4 to TRBJ1-3; no clear D gene. This CDR3 spans 11 amino acids. The V and J ends lost 1 base and 16 bases respectively, with 11 bases between them. The CDR3 reads CASSLGAVRYF. The CDR3 coding sequence is TGTGCCAGCAGTTTAGGGGCAGTACGCTATTTT.

Notes on this clone: One end of the junction varies from germline; a read error may be responsible. The CDR3 loop is CASSLTGGAATEAFF. In DNA, the CDR3 is TGTGCCAGCAGTTTAACAGGGGGCGCAGCCACTGAAGCTTTCTTT. The gene calls are TRBV7-3 and TRBJ1-1; 9 bases line up with TRBD1. This CDR3 contains 15 residues. The germline V gene has CDR1 SGHTA and CDR2 FQGTGA.

The genes are TRBV28 and TRBJ2-1, with D possibly being TRBD2 (5 bases). Trimming stripped 6 bases from V and 10 bases from J, with 13 bases between. The CDR3 loop spans 12 amino acids. The germline gives CDR1 MDHEN, CDR2 SYDVKM. The CDR3 protein is CASRRSPGEQFF. The CDR3, as DNA: TGTGCCAGCAGACGTTCACCGGGAGAGCAGTTCTTC. Full variable domain (rest looked up from reference TRBV28 and TRBJ2-1): DVKVTQSSRYLVKRTGEKVFLECVQDMDHENMFWYRQDPGLGLRLIYFSYDVKMKEKGDIPEGYSVSREKKERFSLILESASTNQTSMYLCASRRSPGEQFFGPGTRLTVL.

This chain connects TRBV4-1 to TRBJ2-2, with 10 positions matching TRBD2. Losses at the gene ends were 0 bases for V and 7 bases for J; bases not matched to a gene: 5. The germline gives CDR1 MGHRA, CDR2 YSYEKL. The CDR3 is 16 amino acids. CDR3 region: CASSQDIAGGGGELFF. The CDR3 DNA reads TGCGCCAGCAGCCAAGACATAGCGGGGGGTGGCGGGGAGCTGTTTTTT.

The chain links TRBV16 to TRBJ1-6; D is perhaps TRBD1 (5 bases). Germline values: CDR1 KGHSY, CDR2 FQNENV. Trimming cost V 0 bases and J 9 bases, with 12 bases left between them. CDR3 length equals 15 residues. CDR3 protein: CASSQSAQGGSPLHF. In DNA, the CDR3 is TGTGCCAGCAGCCAATCGGCGCAGGGAGGTTCACCCCTCCACTTT.

The sample holds one count of this clone. Given the absence of the conserved phenylalanine or tryptophan at the CDR3 end, a read error is likely. The DNA is omitted, as the CDR3 cannot be located on it reliably, and the CDR3 follows TCRdb's listing. The CDR3 loop is CASSLEEPL. The V and J genes are TRBV7-2 and TRBJ1-2. The CDR3 is 9 residues long, ends included. Germline values: CDR1 SGHTA, CDR2 FQGNSA.

CDR3 residues: CASSLDMGRRTEAFF. CDR3 DNA: TGTGCCAGCAGCTTGGACATGGGACGGAGAACTGAAGCTTTCTTT. This rearrangement joins TRBV5-4 to TRBJ1-1; TRBD1 is a possible D gene (5 bases). From germline, CDR1 is SGHNT and CDR2 YYREEE (reference sequence). The CDR3 covers 15 residues. V was cut by 0 bases and J by 5 bases, with 14 bases left in between.

This chain joins TRBV30 and TRBJ1-1; D gene uncertain. Germline V gene lookup returns CDR1 GTSNPN and CDR2 SVGIG (reference sequence). The CDR3 has 14 residues. Trimming took off 4 bases at V and 0 bases at J, with 12 bases between the two ends. CDR3 loop: CAWNRAGMNTEAFF. The CDR3 region has the DNA TGTGCCTGGAACCGGGCGGGCATGAACACTGAAGCTTTCTTT. The full variable domain, rest sourced from reference TRBV30 and TRBJ1-1, is SQTIHQWPATLVQPVGSPLSLECTVEGTSNPNLYWYRQAAGRGLQLLFYSVGIGQISSEVPQNLSASRPQDRQFILSSKKLLLSDSGFYLCAWNRAGMNTEAFFGQGTRLTVV.

The CDR3 is CASSTIRGTEAFF. The CDR3 bases are TGTGCCAGTAGTACTATCCGGGGCACTGAAGCTTTCTTT. The chain employs TRBV19 and TRBJ1-1; D gene uncertain. Germline V lookup: CDR1 LNHDA, CDR2 SQIVND (reference sequence). Trimming left V 4 bases short and J 4 bases short, with 10 bases between. CDR3 size: 13 residues.

The genes are TRBV2 and TRBJ1-4; the D gene is possibly TRBD1 (6 bases). CDR1 SNHLY and CDR2 FYNNEI come from the germline V gene. The length of the CDR3 is 15 residues. V was shortened by 2 bases and J by 5 bases, with 12 bases between the two germline ends. CDR3 residues: CASSEQGQRNEKLFF. Written as DNA, the CDR3 is TGTGCCAGCAGTGAACAGGGGCAGCGGAATGAAAAACTGTTTTTT.

This clone is medium-sized by share. This rearrangement joins TRBV4-2 to TRBJ1-5; the D gene is possibly TRBD1 (6 bases). Trimming removed 3 bases at V and 5 bases at J, with 11 bases between. The CDR3 is 14 residues long. Germline-derived CDR1 and CDR2 are LGHNA and YNFKEQ. CDR3 loop: CASSQSRGDQPQHF. DNA for the CDR3: TGTGCCAGCAGCCAGAGCAGGGGAGATCAGCCCCAGCATTTT.

This chain connects TRBV27 to TRBJ1-2; 11 positions match TRBD1. V lost 3 bases, J lost 8 bases, and 8 bases stayed unmatched. Germline-derived CDR1 and CDR2 are MNHEY and SMNVEV (reference sequence). This CDR3 spans 15 amino acids. The chain's CDR3 is CASSFLGQGAGGYTF. CDR3 bases: TGTGCCAGCAGTTTCCTAGGACAGGGGGCGGGGGGCTACACCTTC.

This rearrangement joins TRBV30 to TRBJ1-1; 8 nucleotides match TRBD1. This CDR3 spans 14 amino acids. V lost 1 base, J lost 9 bases, and 10 bases stayed unmatched. Germline V gene lookup returns CDR1 GTSNPN and CDR2 SVGIG (reference sequence). CDR3 sequence: CAWSARGPMGKAFF. DNA for the CDR3: TGTGCCTGGAGTGCCAGGGGGCCCATGGGTAAAGCTTTCTTT. The variable domain in full, with the rest retrieved from reference TRBV30 and TRBJ1-1, is SQTIHQWPATLVQPVGSPLSLECTVEGTSNPNLYWYRQAAGRGLQLLFYSVGIGQISSEVPQNLSASRPQDRQFILSSKKLLLSDSGFYLCAWSARGPMGKAFFGQGTRLTVV.

V and J are TRBV5-1 and TRBJ1-2; TRBD1 is a possible D gene (5 bases). The CDR3 is 13 residues long. The V end lost 3 bases, the J end lost 4 bases, and 10 bases lay between the germline ends. Per germline, CDR1 SGHRS and CDR2 YFSETQ. CDR3 in amino acids: CASSYDSLYGYTF. The CDR3, as DNA: TGCGCCAGCAGCTATGACAGTCTCTATGGCTACACCTTC.

The chain employs TRBV6-6 and TRBJ1-2, with a weak D call TRBD1 (6 bases). CDR3 length: 15 residues. Trimming took off 5 bases at V and 7 bases at J, with 20 bases between the two ends. CDR1 and CDR2 from the germline V gene are MNHNY and SVGAGI (reference sequence). DNA for the CDR3: TGTGCCAGCAGTACCCCCCGGACAGCGGCCCGTGGCTACACCTTC. Its translation is CASSTPRTAARGYTF.

CDR3 protein: CASSSRELAGSTSTDTQYF. Written as DNA, the CDR3 is TGTGCCAGCAGCTCGCGGGAGCTAGCGGGGTCTACTAGCACAGATACGCAGTATTTT. V usage is TRBV11-2 and J usage is TRBJ2-3, with 9 bases identical to TRBD2. This CDR3 is built from 19 residues. Per germline, CDR1 SGHAT and CDR2 FQNNGV. The V and J ends lost 4 bases and 0 bases, in that order; junction bases with no gene match: 14. The entire variable domain, with the rest obtained from reference TRBV11-2 and TRBJ2-3, is as follows: EAGVAQSPRYKIIEKRQSVAFWCNPISGHATLYWYQQILGQGPKLLIQFQNNGVVDDSQLPKDRFSAERLKGVDSTLKIQPAKLEDSAVYLCASSSRELAGSTSTDTQYFGPGTRLTVL.

The chain recombines TRBV19 with TRBJ1-1; no clear D gene. Looked up from germline, CDR1 is LNHDA and CDR2 is SQIVND (reference sequence). This CDR3 comprises 12 residues. Between the trimmed V and J ends, which lost 5 bases and 5 bases, there was a span of 9 bases. CDR3 sequence: CASSYVGTEAFF. In nucleotides, the CDR3 is TGTGCCAGTAGTTACGTGGGGACTGAAGCTTTCTTT.

This chain uses TRBV19 with TRBJ1-5; D not resolved. V lost 3 bases and J lost 4, with 22 bases in between. The length of the CDR3 is 18 residues. Germline V gene sequence: CDR1 LNHDA, CDR2 SQIVND (reference sequence). The CDR3 loop is CASSIYRQSSPNNQPQHF. As DNA, the CDR3 is TGTGCCAGTAGTATTTACCGGCAGAGTAGCCCAAATAATCAGCCCCAGCATTTT.